A single sample gave rise to the 20 T cell receptor beta chains below, sequenced in a study of T-cell memory formation after mild COVID-19. TCRdb redid the calling of the 5' RACE reads with MiXCR, one entry per CDR3 protein. The table includes around 340,000 distinct CDR3 sequences, roughly 20% detected once. The source material was PBMCs or a T cell subset sorted from them (not recorded which). These receptors were taken from an adult woman who had mild COVID-19 (a few samples of this study predate the infection). Cell type and time point are not known.

Many counts were recorded for this clonotype. CDR3 coding DNA: TGTGCCAGCAGCCTGACCCAGCTCAGAGATACGCAGTATTTT. It yields the protein CASSLTQLRDTQYF. The chain is built from TRBV3-1 and TRBJ2-3, with D uncertain. The CDR3 sequence is 14 residues long. The germline V and J ends were trimmed by 4 bases and 5 bases, with 13 bases remaining between them. Germline loops: CDR1 LGHDT, CDR2 YNNKEL (reference sequence).

V gene TRBV3-1 combines with J gene TRBJ1-4, with a weak D call TRBD1 (5 bases). V lost 4 bases and J 0 bases, leaving 12 bases between the germline ends. This CDR3 comprises 16 residues. Germline V gene data show CDR1 as LGHDT and CDR2 as YNNKEL (reference sequence). CDR3 loop: CASSRPGRATNEKLFF. The CDR3 nucleotides are TGTGCCAGCAGCCGACCGGGACGGGCAACTAATGAAAAACTGTTTTTT. Variable domain in full (rest from reference TRBV3-1 and TRBJ1-4): DTAVSQTPKYLVTQMGNDKSIKCEQNLGHDTMYWYKQDSKKFLKIMFSYNNKELIINETVPNRFSPKSPDKAHLNLHINSLELGDSAVYFCASSRPGRATNEKLFFGSGTQLSVL.

The rearrangement joins TRBV3-1 to TRBJ1-4, with 7 nucleotides matching TRBD1. V lost 4 bases and J lost 8; bases outside the gene matches: 13. Germline-derived CDR1 and CDR2 are LGHDT and YNNKEL (reference sequence). This CDR3 has 16 amino acids. This CDR3 reads CASSRGQDRSEEKLFF. DNA for the CDR3: TGTGCCAGCAGCCGAGGGCAGGACAGGTCGGAAGAAAAACTGTTTTTT. Full variable domain (outside the CDR3, taken from reference TRBV3-1 and TRBJ1-4): DTAVSQTPKYLVTQMGNDKSIKCEQNLGHDTMYWYKQDSKKFLKIMFSYNNKELIINETVPNRFSPKSPDKAHLNLHINSLELGDSAVYFCASSRGQDRSEEKLFFGSGTQLSVL.

In its sample, this clonotype was seen a few times. The V and J genes are TRBV20-1 and TRBJ2-7; D remains unclear. Germline-derived CDR1 and CDR2 are DFQATT and SNEGSKA (reference sequence). The V and J ends lost 0 bases and 1 base respectively, with 10 bases between them. The CDR3 loop spans 14 amino acids. The CDR3 sequence is CSARDSRESYEQYF. DNA of the CDR3: TGCAGTGCTAGAGACTCACGCGAATCCTACGAGCAGTACTTC.

The table lists this clonotype with a few counts. The rearrangement uses TRBV7-9 and TRBJ2-5, with 10 bases that match TRBD1. Germline CDR1 and CDR2: SEHNR and FQNEAQ (reference sequence). This CDR3 is 15 amino acids long. The junction had 7 bases not matched to a gene; V was cut back by 4 bases and J by 5 bases. The CDR3 DNA reads as TGTGCCAGCAGCTGGGGACAGGGGCCGGGGGAGACCCAGTACTTC. This encodes CASSWGQGPGETQYF.

This clonotype was found a few times. The V call is TRBV4-3, the J call TRBJ2-3; TRBD2 matches at 7 bases. The V segment lost 5 bases and the J segment 0 bases; nucleotides outside the gene matches: 20. Germline V gene data show CDR1 as LGHNA and CDR2 as YSLEER. CDR3 length equals 20 residues. CDR3 residues: CASSSQPGLHEWISTDTQYF. Written as DNA, the CDR3 is TGCGCCAGCAGCTCACAACCGGGACTACACGAGTGGATTAGCACAGATACGCAGTATTTT.

This clonotype was observed a few times. The chain carries TRBV6-5 and TRBJ2-7; 7 bases match TRBD1. CDR3 size: 15 residues. V shed 4 bases and J 7 bases; nucleotides not matched to a gene: 13. Germline CDR1 is MNHEY and CDR2 is SVGAGI. CDR3 in DNA: TGTGCCAGCAGTTCAAGGACAGGAACCACCGGGGAGCAGTACTTC. Protein product: CASSSRTGTTGEQYF.

CDR3 in DNA: TGCGCCAGCAGCCAAGATCCAGCGCCGGATTCCTACAATGAGCAGTTCTTC. It translates to CASSQDPAPDSYNEQFF. The J gene is TRBJ2-1, the V gene TRBV4-3; D unresolved. Germline V gives CDR1 LGHNA, CDR2 YSLEER. The CDR3 has 17 amino acids. The ends were cut back, 0 bases at V and 1 base at J, with 13 bases in the middle.

This CDR3 reads CASSRPGQGGYGYTF. As DNA, the CDR3 is TGTGCCAGCAGTCGTCCGGGACAGGGAGGCTATGGCTACACCTTC. The V call is TRBV7-9, the J call TRBJ1-2; TRBD1 aligns across 9 bases. Trimming at V came to 6 bases and at J to 4 bases, leaving 9 bases not matched to a gene. The germline CDR1 and CDR2 sequences are SEHNR and FQNEAQ (reference sequence). CDR3 length: 15 residues.

The chain employs TRBV4-2 and TRBJ2-5, with 10 positions matching TRBD2. Trimming at V came to 0 bases and at J to 4 bases, leaving 5 bases not matched to a gene. This CDR3 is built from 16 residues. Germline loops: CDR1 LGHNA, CDR2 YNFKEQ. As DNA, the CDR3 is TGTGCCAGCAGCCAAGAAACGGGACTAGCGTTAGAGACCCAGTACTTC. It specifies CASSQETGLALETQYF.

This clonotype was recorded at least ten times. Relative to the germline gene, one junction end is altered; a read error may explain this. The V gene is TRBV3-1, the J gene TRBJ2-1; tentative D call: TRBD2 (6 bases). CDR3 length: 12 residues. Germline V gene lookup returns CDR1 LGHDT and CDR2 YNNKEL (reference sequence). CDR3 sequence reads: CASSQPGTSQLF. The CDR3 nucleotides read TGTGCCAGCAGCCAGCCCGGGACTTCCCAGCTCTTC.

V is TRBV14 and J is TRBJ2-1; 11 nucleotides agree with TRBD2. The V gene end was trimmed by 3 bases and the J gene end by 7 bases; junction bases not matched to a gene: 11. CDR1 SGHDN and CDR2 FVKESK come from the germline V gene. This CDR3 has 17 residues. CDR3 DNA: TGTGCCAGCAGCCAGGCTAGCGGGAGGCCGTGGGGGAATGAGCAGTTCTTC. Amino acid sequence: CASSQASGRPWGNEQFF.

This clonotype was found a few times. The rearrangement uses TRBV13 and TRBJ2-1; tentatively, D is TRBD1 or TRBD2 (5 bases each). V gave up 5 bases and J gave up 4 bases, with 15 bases separating them. The CDR3 sequence is 15 residues long. The germline V gene encodes CDR1 PRHDT and CDR2 FYEKMQ (reference sequence). The CDR3 nucleotides are TGTGCCAGCAGCGACCGGGACGGTCGATACAATGAGCAGTTCTTC. This codes for CASSDRDGRYNEQFF.

This clonotype was observed many times. The chain joins TRBV10-3 to TRBJ2-5; 9 nucleotides agree with TRBD1. Trimming at V came to 4 bases and at J to 5 bases, leaving 5 bases not matched to a gene. This CDR3 is 14 amino acids long. CDR1 and CDR2 from the germline V gene are ENHRY and SYGVKD. The CDR3 coding sequence is TGTGCCATCAGTGGTACAGGGGGCATGGAGACCCAGTACTTC. It specifies CAISGTGGMETQYF.

The rearrangement joins TRBV4-1 to TRBJ2-1, with D uncertain. The CDR3 length is 14 residues. Germline CDR1 is MGHRA and CDR2 is YSYEKL. Trimming took off 3 bases at V and 3 bases at J, with 9 bases between the two ends. This CDR3 is CASSQDGIYNEQFF. For the CDR3, the DNA is TGCGCCAGCAGCCAGGACGGAATCTACAATGAGCAGTTCTTC.

The rearrangement links TRBV18 to TRBJ1-1, with 7 bases that match TRBD1. The CDR3 spans 15 residues. V gave up 6 bases and J gave up 0 bases; unmatched junction bases: 7. Per germline, CDR1 KGHSH and CDR2 LQKENI. The CDR3 coding sequence is TGTGCCAGCTCGGATATTACAGGGGTGAACACTGAAGCTTTCTTT. It yields the protein CASSDITGVNTEAFF.

This clonotype showed up just a few times. The J gene is TRBJ1-1, the V gene TRBV20-1; 7 bases line up with TRBD1. The CDR3 is made up of 13 amino acids. Germline CDR1 is DFQATT and CDR2 is SNEGSKA (reference sequence). J gave up 8 bases and V 4 bases, and 10 bases lay outside the gene matches. CDR3 nucleotide sequence: TGCAGTGCTACCACAGGGGTAGGGCGAGAAGCTTTCTTT. This encodes CSATTGVGREAFF.

This clonotype has more than one count but fewer than ten. The rearrangement joins TRBV6-2 or TRBV6-3 to TRBJ2-7, with TRBD1 identical over 9 bases. The CDR3 runs to 16 residues. Per the germline V gene, CDR1 is MNHEY and CDR2 is SVGEGT. After removal of 7 bases from V and 6 bases from J, the junction contained 16 bases not matched to a gene. CDR3 in amino acids: CASNRHAGTGRLEQYF. As DNA, the CDR3 is TGTGCCAGCAACCGCCATGCCGGGACAGGGAGGCTCGAGCAGTACTTC.

At least ten counts were recorded for this clonotype. The chain has TRBV11-1 and TRBJ2-5; TRBD1 might be the D (5 bases). Germline CDR1 is SGHAT and CDR2 is FQDESV (reference sequence). The CDR3 runs 16 residues. The germline V and J ends were trimmed by 4 bases and 5 bases, with 20 bases remaining between them. CDR3 bases: TGTGCCAGCAGCTCCGCAGGGAATATCGTGGGGGAGACCCAGTACTTC. Its protein product is CASSSAGNIVGETQYF. Together with reference TRBV11-1 and TRBJ2-5, the CDR3 gives the full variable domain: EAEVAQSPRYKITEKSQAVAFWCDPISGHATLYWYRQILGQGPELLVQFQDESVVDDSQLPKDRFSAERLKGVDSTLKIQPAELGDSAMYLCASSSAGNIVGETQYFGPGTRLLVL.

The chain links TRBV20-1 to TRBJ2-5, with no clear D. The CDR3 loop spans 17 amino acids. Germline V gene sequence: CDR1 DFQATT, CDR2 SNEGSKA (reference sequence). The V end was cut by 3 bases, the J end by 1 base, with 21 bases between. CDR3 DNA sequence: TGCAGTGCTAGCGGTCGTCAGGCAATACTCGTCCAAGAGACCCAGTACTTC. Translated: CSASGRQAILVQETQYF.